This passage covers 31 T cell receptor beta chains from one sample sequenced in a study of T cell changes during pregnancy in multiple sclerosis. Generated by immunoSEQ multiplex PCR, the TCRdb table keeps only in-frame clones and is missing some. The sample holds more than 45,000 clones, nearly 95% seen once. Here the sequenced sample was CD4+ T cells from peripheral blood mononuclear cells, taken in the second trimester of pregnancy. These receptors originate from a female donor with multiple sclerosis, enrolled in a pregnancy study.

This chain's CDR3 is CASVVRTGELFF. Here the CDR3 DNA reads TGTGCCAGCGTTGTTAGAACCGGGGAGCTGTTTTTT. The chain links TRBV7-2 to TRBJ2-2; D ambiguous. The germline gives CDR1 SGHTA, CDR2 FQGNSA. Deletions cut 8 bases from V and 5 bases from J, with 9 bases between. CDR3 length: 12 residues. The full variable domain, rest sourced from reference TRBV7-2 and TRBJ2-2, is GAGVSQSPSNKVTEKGKDVELRCDPISGHTALYWYRQSLGQGLEFLIYFQGNSAPDKSGLPSDRFSAERTGGSVSTLTIQRTQQEDSAVYLCASVVRTGELFFGEGSRLTVL.

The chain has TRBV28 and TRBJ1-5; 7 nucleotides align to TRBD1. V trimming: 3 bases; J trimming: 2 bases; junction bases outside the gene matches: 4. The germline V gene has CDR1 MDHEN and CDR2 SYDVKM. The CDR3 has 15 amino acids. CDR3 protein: CASSFGGGRNQPQHF. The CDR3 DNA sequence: TGTGCCAGCAGTTTCGGAGGGGGCCGCAATCAGCCCCAGCATTTT.

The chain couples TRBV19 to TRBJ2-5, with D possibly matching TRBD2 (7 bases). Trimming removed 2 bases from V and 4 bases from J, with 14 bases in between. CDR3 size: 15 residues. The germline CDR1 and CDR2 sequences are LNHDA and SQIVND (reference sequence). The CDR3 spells CASSISRGAGETQYF. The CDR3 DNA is TGTGCCAGTAGTATATCACGGGGGGCGGGAGAGACCCAGTACTTC.

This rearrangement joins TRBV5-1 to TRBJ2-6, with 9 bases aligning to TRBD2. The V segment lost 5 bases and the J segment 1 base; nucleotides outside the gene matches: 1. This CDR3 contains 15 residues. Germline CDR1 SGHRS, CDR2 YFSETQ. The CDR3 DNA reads TGCGCCAGCAGGCGGGAGGGGTCTGGGGCCAACGTCCTGACTTTC. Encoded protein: CASRREGSGANVLTF.

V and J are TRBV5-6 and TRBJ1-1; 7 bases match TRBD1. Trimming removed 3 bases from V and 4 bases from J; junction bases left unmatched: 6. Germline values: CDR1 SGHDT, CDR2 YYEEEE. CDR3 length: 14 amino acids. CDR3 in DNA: TGTGCCAGCAGCTGGCAACAGGGGCCCACTGAAGCTTTCTTT. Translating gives CASSWQQGPTEAFF.

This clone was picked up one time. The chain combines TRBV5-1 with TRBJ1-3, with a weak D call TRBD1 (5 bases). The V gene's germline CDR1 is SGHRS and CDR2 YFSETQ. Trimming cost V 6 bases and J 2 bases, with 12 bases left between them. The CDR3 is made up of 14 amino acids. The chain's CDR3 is CASTQGSTGNTIYF. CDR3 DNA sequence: TGCGCCAGCACTCAGGGATCGACTGGAAACACCATATATTTT.

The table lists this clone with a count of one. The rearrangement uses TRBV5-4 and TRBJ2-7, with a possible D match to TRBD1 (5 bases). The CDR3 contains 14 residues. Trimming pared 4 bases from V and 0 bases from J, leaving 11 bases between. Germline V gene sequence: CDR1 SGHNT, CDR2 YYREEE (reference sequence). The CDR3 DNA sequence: TGTGCCAGCAGCAAAACAGGAATCTCCTACGAGCAGTACTTC. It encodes CASSKTGISYEQYF. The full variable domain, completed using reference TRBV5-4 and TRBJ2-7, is ETGVTQSPTHLIKTRGQQVTLRCSSQSGHNTVSWYQQALGQGPQFIFQYYREEENGRGNFPPRFSGLQFPNYSSELNVNALELDDSALYLCASSKTGISYEQYFGPGTRLTVT.

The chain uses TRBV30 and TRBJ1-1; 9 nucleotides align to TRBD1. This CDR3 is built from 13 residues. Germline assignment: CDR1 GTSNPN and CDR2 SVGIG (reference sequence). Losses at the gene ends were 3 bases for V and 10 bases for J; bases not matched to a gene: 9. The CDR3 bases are TGTGCCTGGAGGCTCGGACAGGGGATTTTAGCTTTCTTT. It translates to CAWRLGQGILAFF.

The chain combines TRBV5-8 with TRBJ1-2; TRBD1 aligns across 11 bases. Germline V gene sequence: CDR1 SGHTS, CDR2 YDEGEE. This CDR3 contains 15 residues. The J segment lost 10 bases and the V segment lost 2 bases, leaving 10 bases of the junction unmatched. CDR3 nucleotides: TGTGCCAGCAGCTTTGTGGGGACAGGGGGTTCTTCCTACACCTTC. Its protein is CASSFVGTGGSSYTF. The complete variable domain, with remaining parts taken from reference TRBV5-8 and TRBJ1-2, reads EAGVTQSPTHLIKTRGQQATLRCSPISGHTSVYWYQQALGLGLQFLLWYDEGEERNRGNFPPRFSGRQFPNYSSELNVNALELEDSALYLCASSFVGTGGSSYTFGSGTRLTVV.

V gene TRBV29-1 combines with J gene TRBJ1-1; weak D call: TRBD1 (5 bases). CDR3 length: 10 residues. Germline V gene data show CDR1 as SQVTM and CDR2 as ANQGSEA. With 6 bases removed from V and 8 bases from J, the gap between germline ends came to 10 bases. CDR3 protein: CSVRKGEAFF. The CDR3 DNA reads TGCAGCGTCCGTAAGGGGGAAGCTTTCTTT.

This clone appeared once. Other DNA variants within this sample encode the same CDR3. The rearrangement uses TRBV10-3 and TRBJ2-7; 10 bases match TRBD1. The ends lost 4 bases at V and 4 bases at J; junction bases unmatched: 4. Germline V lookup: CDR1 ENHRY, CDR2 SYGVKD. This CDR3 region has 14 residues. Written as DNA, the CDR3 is TGTGCCATCAGTGTGGGGACAGGGGATTACGAGCAGTACTTC. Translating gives CAISVGTGDYEQYF.

CDR3 in amino acids: CASNPGLTQETQYF. In DNA, the CDR3 is TGTGCCAGCAACCCAGGGTTAACCCAAGAGACCCAGTACTTC. The chain employs TRBV6-1 and TRBJ2-5, with D possibly being TRBD1 (5 bases). Trimming removed 7 bases from V and 1 base from J, with 13 bases in between. The CDR3 totals 14 residues. CDR1 is MNHNS and CDR2 is SASEGT in the germline V gene.

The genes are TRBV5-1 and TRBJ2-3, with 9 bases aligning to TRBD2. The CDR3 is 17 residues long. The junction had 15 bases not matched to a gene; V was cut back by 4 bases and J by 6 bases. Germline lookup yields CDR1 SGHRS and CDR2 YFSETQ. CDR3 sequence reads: CASSPLLSSGGNDTQYF. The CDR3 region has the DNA TGCGCCAGCAGCCCGCTGTTGAGTAGCGGGGGAAACGATACGCAGTATTTT.

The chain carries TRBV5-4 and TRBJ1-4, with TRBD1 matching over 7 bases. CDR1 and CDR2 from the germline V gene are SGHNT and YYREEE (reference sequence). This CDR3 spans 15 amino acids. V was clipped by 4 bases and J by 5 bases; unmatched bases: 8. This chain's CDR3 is CASSPTGAQNEKLFF. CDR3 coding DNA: TGTGCCAGCAGCCCTACAGGGGCGCAAAATGAAAAACTGTTTTTT.

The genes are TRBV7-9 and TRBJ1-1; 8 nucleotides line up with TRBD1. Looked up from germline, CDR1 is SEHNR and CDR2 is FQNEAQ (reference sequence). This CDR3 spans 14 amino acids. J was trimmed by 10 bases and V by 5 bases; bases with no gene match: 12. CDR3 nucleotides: TGTGCCAGCAGCAATTTTGACAGGGGCGGAGGAGCTTTCTTT. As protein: CASSNFDRGGGAFF.

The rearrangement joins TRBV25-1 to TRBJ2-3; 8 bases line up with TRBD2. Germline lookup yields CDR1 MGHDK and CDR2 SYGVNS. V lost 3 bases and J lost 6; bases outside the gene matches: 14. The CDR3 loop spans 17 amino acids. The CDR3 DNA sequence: TGTGCCAGCAGTGATCCCTTGGCGGGGGGTCCCGGGGATACGCAGTATTTT. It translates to CASSDPLAGGPGDTQYF.

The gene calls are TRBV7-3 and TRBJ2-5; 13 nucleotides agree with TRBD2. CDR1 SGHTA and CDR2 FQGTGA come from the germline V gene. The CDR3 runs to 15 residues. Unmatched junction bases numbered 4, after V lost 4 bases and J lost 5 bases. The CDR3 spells CASSSRLAGGETQYF. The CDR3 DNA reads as TGTGCCAGCAGCTCTCGACTAGCGGGGGGTGAGACCCAGTACTTC.

CDR3 loop: CAISPRLEGETQYF. For the CDR3, the DNA is TGTGCCATCAGTCCCCGCCTAGAAGGAGAGACCCAGTACTTC. The chain employs TRBV10-3 and TRBJ2-5; D uncertain. Germline CDR1 ENHRY, CDR2 SYGVKD. The V and J ends lost 5 bases and 4 bases respectively, with 14 bases between them. The length of the CDR3 is 14 residues.

CDR3 in amino acids: CASSPNRSRWHF. The CDR3 DNA follows: TGTGCCAGCAGCCCAAACAGGTCTAGGTGGCATTTT. This chain connects TRBV11-1 to TRBJ1-5, with D perhaps TRBD1 (5 bases). The CDR3 extends over 12 amino acids. The germline CDR1 and CDR2 sequences are SGHAT and FQDESV (reference sequence). With 5 bases removed from V and 15 bases from J, the gap between germline ends came to 17 bases.

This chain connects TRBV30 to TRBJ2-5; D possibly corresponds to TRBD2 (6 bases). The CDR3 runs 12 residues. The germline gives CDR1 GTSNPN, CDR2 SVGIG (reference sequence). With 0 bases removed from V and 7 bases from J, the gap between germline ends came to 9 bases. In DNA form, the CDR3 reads TGTGCCTGGAGTGTAGGAGGGACGACCCAGTACTTC. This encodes CAWSVGGTTQYF.

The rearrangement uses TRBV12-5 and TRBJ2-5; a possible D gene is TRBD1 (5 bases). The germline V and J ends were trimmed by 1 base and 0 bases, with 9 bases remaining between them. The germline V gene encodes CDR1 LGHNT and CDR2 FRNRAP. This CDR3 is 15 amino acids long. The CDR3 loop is CASGLARTYQETQYF. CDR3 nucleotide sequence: TGTGCTAGTGGTTTGGCCCGGACATACCAAGAGACCCAGTACTTC.

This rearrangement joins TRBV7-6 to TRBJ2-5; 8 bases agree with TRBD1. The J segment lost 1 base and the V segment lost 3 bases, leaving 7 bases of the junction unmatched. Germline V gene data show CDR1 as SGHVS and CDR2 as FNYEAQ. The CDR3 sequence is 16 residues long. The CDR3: CASSFYDRGGQETQYF. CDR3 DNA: TGTGCCAGCAGCTTTTACGACAGGGGAGGCCAAGAGACCCAGTACTTC. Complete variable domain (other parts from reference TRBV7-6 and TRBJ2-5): GAGVSQSPRYKVTKRGQDVALRCDPISGHVSLYWYRQALGQGPEFLTYFNYEAQQDKSGLPNDRFSAERPEGSISTLTIQRTEQRDSAMYRCASSFYDRGGQETQYFGPGTRLLVL.

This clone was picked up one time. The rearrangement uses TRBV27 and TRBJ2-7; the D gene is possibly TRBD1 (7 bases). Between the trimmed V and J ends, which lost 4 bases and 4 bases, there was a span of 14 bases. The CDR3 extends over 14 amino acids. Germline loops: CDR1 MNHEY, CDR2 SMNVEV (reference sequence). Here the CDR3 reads CASSSLQGGYEQYF. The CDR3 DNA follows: TGTGCCAGCAGTTCATTGCAGGGGGGATACGAGCAGTACTTC.

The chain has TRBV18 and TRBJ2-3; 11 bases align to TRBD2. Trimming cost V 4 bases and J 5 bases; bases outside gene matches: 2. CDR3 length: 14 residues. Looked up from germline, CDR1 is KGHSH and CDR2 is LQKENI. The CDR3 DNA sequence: TGTGCCAGCTCACTCGGACTAGCGGGAGATACGCAGTATTTT. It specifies CASSLGLAGDTQYF.

Here the CDR3 reads CASQQGTMNTEAFF. Written as DNA, the CDR3 is TGCGCCAGCCAACAGGGTACCATGAACACTGAAGCTTTCTTT. This chain joins TRBV5-1 and TRBJ1-1; maybe TRBD1 (6 bases). The V end lost 7 bases, the J end lost 0 bases, and 13 bases lay between the germline ends. CDR3 length equals 14 residues. Germline V lookup: CDR1 SGHRS, CDR2 YFSETQ.

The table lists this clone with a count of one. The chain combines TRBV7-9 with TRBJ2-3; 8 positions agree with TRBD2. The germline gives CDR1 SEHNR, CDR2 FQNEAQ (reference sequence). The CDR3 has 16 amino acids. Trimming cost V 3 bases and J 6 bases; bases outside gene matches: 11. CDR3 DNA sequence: TGTGCCAGCAGCTTCTGGCGGGGGGATTTCGGCGATACGCAGTATTTT. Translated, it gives CASSFWRGDFGDTQYF.

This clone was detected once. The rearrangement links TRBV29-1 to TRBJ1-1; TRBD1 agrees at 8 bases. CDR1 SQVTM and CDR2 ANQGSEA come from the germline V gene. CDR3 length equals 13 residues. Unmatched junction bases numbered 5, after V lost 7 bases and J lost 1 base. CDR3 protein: CSADRGENTEAFF. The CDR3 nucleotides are TGCAGCGCCGACAGGGGCGAGAACACTGAAGCTTTCTTT.

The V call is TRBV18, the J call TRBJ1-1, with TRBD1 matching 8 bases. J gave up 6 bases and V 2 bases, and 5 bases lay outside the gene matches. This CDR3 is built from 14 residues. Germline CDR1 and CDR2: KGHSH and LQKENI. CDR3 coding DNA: TGTGCCAGCTCACCAAAGACAGGGGTTCCTGAAGCTTTCTTT. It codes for CASSPKTGVPEAFF.

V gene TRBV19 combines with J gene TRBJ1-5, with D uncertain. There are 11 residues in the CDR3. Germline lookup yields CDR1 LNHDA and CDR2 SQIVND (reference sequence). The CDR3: CGRSSNQPQHF. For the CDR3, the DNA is TGTGGCAGATCGAGCAATCAGCCCCAGCATTTT.

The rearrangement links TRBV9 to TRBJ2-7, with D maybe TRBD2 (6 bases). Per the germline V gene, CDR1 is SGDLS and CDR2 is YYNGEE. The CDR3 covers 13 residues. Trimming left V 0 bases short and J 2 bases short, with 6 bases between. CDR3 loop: CASSVGGTYEQYF. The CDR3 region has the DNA TGTGCCAGCAGCGTAGGCGGGACCTACGAGCAGTACTTC.

CDR3 region: CASSAANSQGNTIYF. The CDR3 DNA reads TGTGCCAGCAGCGCCGCCAACAGCCAAGGAAACACCATATATTTT. The chain has TRBV9 and TRBJ1-3, with D unresolved. There are 15 residues in the CDR3. CDR1 and CDR2 from the germline V gene are SGDLS and YYNGEE. The V end lost 3 bases, the J end lost 4 bases, and 14 bases lay between the germline ends.